This T cell receptor beta chain was observed in a study of cytomegalovirus exposure and HLA in healthy donors. At the level of the study: From donors who were HLA-typed, an early data release held 80 million to 85 million unique TCRs.

The CDR3 runs to 15 residues. V dropped 1 base and J dropped 8 bases, with 15 bases sitting between them. CDR1 and CDR2 (germline): LNHDA, SQIVND (reference sequence). Use of 60 Vbeta and 13 Jbeta primers characterized the PCR. Data came from immunoSEQ multiplex PCR; TCRdb stores just in-frame clones and leaves some out. The data contain around 150,000 clones, roughly 72% of them seen just once; the ten biggest clones take up less than 8.5%. On this clone: The antigen remains unidentified.

Overall study results and limits: Being productive about 87% or about 30% of the time was typical of most TCR beta V segments in an earlier analysis. The study designated some 180 TCR beta chains cytomegalovirus-associated.

This clonotype was obtained from a man between 35 and 55 years old in good health and CMV-seropositive. J is TRBJ2-1 and V is TRBV19; a possible D gene is TRBD2 (6 bases). Input material: PBMCs. The CDR3 nucleotides are TGTGCCAGTAGTATAGGGCGGGACCCGGGCCATGAGCAGTTCTTC. Translation: CASSIGRDPGHEQFF.